Below are 15 T cell receptor beta chains sequenced from a single sample in a study of regulatory T cells in long-lasting Graves disease. Assembly of TCR beta libraries relied on iRepertoire HTBI primers together with Arm-PCR of CDR3 regions. TCRdb re-called the multiplex PCR reads through MiXCR, storing one row per CDR3 protein. This sample has 420,000 or so distinct CDR3 sequences, with roughly 17% found just once. The time point: newly diagnosed GD, antithyroid drugs for less than 3 months. Isolated PBMC RNA provided the starting material for the TCR library. The sample was also linked to a second study, of T cells in Graves' hyperthyroidism and ophthalmopathy.

The sample here was peripheral blood mononuclear cells (PBMCs), taken at new diagnosis, from a patient treated with antithyroid drugs. The source of these receptors is a woman younger than 30 with Graves disease.

On this clonotype itself: A much larger clonotype is one base distant, so this may be a read error. The CDR3 does not end in the conserved phenylalanine or tryptophan, so this is likely a read error. The chain carries TRBV7-2 and TRBJ1-5, with TRBD1 matching 7 bases. There are 15 residues in the CDR3. Losses at the gene ends were 2 bases for V and 3 bases for J; bases not matched to a gene: 4. Germline V gives CDR1 SGHTA, CDR2 FQGNSA. For the CDR3, the DNA is TGTGCCAGCAGCTTAACAGGGGTTATCAATCAGCCCCAGCATCTT. Protein sequence: CASSLTGVINQPQHL.

This clonotype showed up many times. The rearrangement joins TRBV27 to TRBJ2-3; 7 nucleotides line up with TRBD2. J was trimmed by 2 bases and V by 5 bases; bases with no gene match: 7. Germline CDR1 is MNHEY and CDR2 is SMNVEV (reference sequence). CDR3 length: 15 amino acids. The CDR3 sequence: CASSVAGIFTDTQYF. The CDR3 nucleotides are TGTGCCAGCAGTGTAGCGGGTATATTCACAGATACGCAGTATTTT.

Details on this clonotype: A much larger clonotype is one base distant, so this may be a read error. The chain is built from TRBV5-1 and TRBJ2-1, with 12 bases aligning to TRBD2. This CDR3 has 16 amino acids. CDR1 SGHRS and CDR2 YFSETQ come from the germline V gene. The CDR3 region is CASILSGLAGLGEQFF. The CDR3 nucleotides are TGCGCCAGCATCTTGTCGGGACTAGCGGGTCTTGGGGAGCAGTTCTTC.

The V call is TRBV30, the J call TRBJ1-1; D gene uncertain. The CDR3 is 12 residues long. In germline, CDR1 is GTSNPN, CDR2 SVGIG (reference sequence). V lost 2 bases to trimming and J lost 1 base, with 5 bases between them. The CDR3 sequence: CAWSQWNTEAFF. For the CDR3, the DNA is TGTGCCTGGAGTCAGTGGAACACTGAAGCTTTCTTT.

V is TRBV9 and J is TRBJ1-5; no reliable D call. CDR1 and CDR2 (germline): SGDLS, YYNGEE. The CDR3 covers 14 residues. V lost 3 bases and J 5 bases, leaving 12 bases between the germline ends. In nucleotides, the CDR3 is TGTGCCAGCAGCGCCTCGCACTGGGATCAGCCCCAGCATTTT. Protein: CASSASHWDQPQHF.

This clonotype has a count of ten or more. The chain employs TRBV6-2 or TRBV6-3 and TRBJ2-1, with unresolved D. The CDR3 extends over 14 amino acids. V was shortened by 1 base and J by 7 bases, with 11 bases between the two germline ends. Looked up from germline, CDR1 is MNHEY and CDR2 is SVGEGT. CDR3 sequence (DNA): TGTGCCAGCAGTTACTACGTTCTAGGAAATGAGCAGTTCTTC. This gives the protein CASSYYVLGNEQFF.

Ten or more counts support this clonotype. The V call is TRBV30, the J call TRBJ1-1, with no clear D. The CDR3 length is 13 residues. The germline V gene encodes CDR1 GTSNPN and CDR2 SVGIG (reference sequence). Trimming took 4 bases from V and 8 from J, leaving 17 bases between them. The CDR3 here is CAWIRTLPGEAFF. CDR3 DNA: TGTGCCTGGATCCGAACTCTCCCTGGAGAAGCTTTCTTT.

This clonotype was recorded many times. The chain carries TRBV7-6 and TRBJ2-7; 10 positions match TRBD1. The length of the CDR3 is 14 residues. V trimming: 5 bases; J trimming: 6 bases; junction bases outside the gene matches: 7. Looked up from germline, CDR1 is SGHVS and CDR2 is FNYEAQ. CDR3 in amino acids: CASSQSGQGSEQYF. The CDR3 nucleotides are TGTGCCAGCAGCCAATCGGGACAGGGGTCCGAGCAGTACTTC. The whole variable domain, remainder taken from reference TRBV7-6 and TRBJ2-7, is GAGVSQSPRYKVTKRGQDVALRCDPISGHVSLYWYRQALGQGPEFLTYFNYEAQQDKSGLPNDRFSAERPEGSISTLTIQRTEQRDSAMYRCASSQSGQGSEQYFGPGTRLTVT.

At least ten counts were recorded for this clonotype. The rearrangement joins TRBV5-1 to TRBJ1-1; a weak D match, TRBD1 (6 bases). The CDR3 runs to 16 residues. V lost 3 bases to trimming and J lost 4 bases, with 19 bases between them. The germline gives CDR1 SGHRS, CDR2 YFSETQ. The CDR3 loop reads CASSSNQGQFFTEAFF. The CDR3 DNA reads TGCGCCAGCAGCTCCAACCAGGGGCAATTTTTCACTGAAGCTTTCTTT.

This chain uses TRBV6-9 with TRBJ2-1; TRBD2 matches 14 bases. CDR3 length: 17 amino acids. The V gene's germline CDR1 is MNHGY and CDR2 SVAAGI. Trimming removed 3 bases from V and 3 bases from J; junction bases left unmatched: 4. Here the CDR3 DNA reads TGTGCCAGCAGTTACGCCGGACTAGCGGGAGGCTACAATGAGCAGTTCTTC. Its protein is CASSYAGLAGGYNEQFF.

There are a few counts of this clonotype. The chain uses TRBV5-1 and TRBJ2-4; perhaps TRBD2 as D (5 bases). V was trimmed by 2 bases and J by 4 bases, leaving 13 bases between them. Germline CDR1 reads SGHRS; CDR2 reads YFSETQ. The CDR3 consists of 15 residues. CDR3 in amino acids: CASSFEAPGKNIQYF. CDR3 sequence (DNA): TGCGCCAGCAGCTTTGAGGCCCCGGGGAAAAACATTCAGTACTTC.

Details on this clonotype: A far more abundant clone sits one base away, making this likely a read error. The chain uses TRBV20-1 and TRBJ2-7; 10 bases line up with TRBD1. The V gene's germline CDR1 is DFQATT and CDR2 SNEGSKA (reference sequence). The CDR3 spans 15 residues. The ends lost 6 bases at V and 7 bases at J; junction bases unmatched: 15. The CDR3 reads CSALNPGQGFDEQYF. The CDR3, as DNA: TGCAGTGCCTTAAATCCGGGACAGGGGTTCGATGAGCAGTACTTC.

This clonotype occurred many times. The chain employs TRBV28 and TRBJ2-2; D gene uncertain. Germline CDR1 reads MDHEN; CDR2 reads SYDVKM. This CDR3 region has 15 residues. V shed 5 bases and J shed 4 bases, with 14 bases lying between them. For the CDR3, the DNA is TGTGCCAGCAGTCCCCCCCGCGTGGGCACCGGGGAGCTGTTTTTT. This translates into CASSPPRVGTGELFF.

This clonotype was found a few times. Germline is not matched at one junction end, which may reflect a read error. The rearrangement joins TRBV4-1 to TRBJ1-1; perhaps TRBD1 as D (5 bases). CDR3 length equals 15 residues. CDR1 is MGHRA and CDR2 is YSYEKL in the germline V gene. DNA of the CDR3: TGTGCCAGCAGCCAAGCGCAGGGAGGTGACGCTGAAGCTTTCTTT. Translation gives CASSQAQGGDAEAFF.

This chain links TRBV30 with TRBJ1-3; D not certain. V gave up 5 bases and J gave up 0 bases, with 8 bases separating them. The CDR3 extends over 13 amino acids. Germline CDR1 GTSNPN, CDR2 SVGIG (reference sequence). The CDR3 reads CAWGYDSGNTIYF. CDR3 nucleotide sequence: TGTGCCTGGGGGTATGACTCTGGAAACACCATATATTTT.